The 19 T cell receptor beta chains in this list originate from one sample, sequenced in a study of T cell responses to AZD1222 COVID-19 vaccine (dated by TCRdb to the early 2020s). What this sample's time point label stands for: baseline before first vaccination. The method behind the library was the immunoSEQ multiplex PCR assay. The immuneACCESS repertoire file appears here via TCRdb, limited to in-frame rearrangements. These files lack a portion of the clones; in checked studies, under half of the deficit traces to unresolved V genes, and the cause of the others is not known. This sample holds around 99,000 clones; around 90% were observed only once. In total, the top ten clones hold 4.5% to 6.5% of the sample. This specimen consisted of peripheral blood, obtained on day 0 of AZD1222 vaccination. The receptors were sampled from an adult in good health.

The table lists this clone with a count of one. The chain recombines TRBV19 with TRBJ2-5, with 11 bases identical to TRBD2. V was clipped by 3 bases and J by 5 bases; unmatched bases: 14. This CDR3 region has 18 residues. In germline, CDR1 is LNHDA, CDR2 SQIVND (reference sequence). The CDR3 sequence is CASSMGKRGLAEPETQYF. The CDR3 DNA reads as TGTGCCAGTAGTATGGGTAAGAGGGGACTAGCGGAACCGGAGACCCAGTACTTC.

The rearrangement uses TRBV10-2 and TRBJ1-2; D might be TRBD1 (6 bases). Germline loops: CDR1 WSHSY, CDR2 SAAADI. V was cut by 8 bases and J by 2 bases, with 15 bases left in between. The CDR3 has 14 amino acids. The CDR3, as DNA: TGCGCCAGCTCCTCCGGGGGGCAGAACTATGGCTACACCTTC. This translates into CASSSGGQNYGYTF.

The chain joins TRBV7-2 to TRBJ1-6, with a weak D call TRBD1 (6 bases). The CDR3 length is 15 residues. The germline V gene has CDR1 SGHTA and CDR2 FQGNSA. With 5 bases removed from V and 7 bases from J, the gap between germline ends came to 15 bases. The chain's CDR3 is CASSPGAGVNSPLHF. CDR3 sequence (DNA): TGTGCCAGCAGCCCGGGGGCGGGGGTCAATTCACCCCTCCACTTT.

The V gene is TRBV11-2, the J gene TRBJ2-1, with TRBD2 matching 7 bases. The CDR3 has 15 amino acids. V was pared by 6 bases and J by 1 base, with 6 bases of the junction left unmatched. Per the germline V gene, CDR1 is SGHAT and CDR2 is FQNNGV. CDR3 nucleotides: TGTGCCAGCAGAGCGACCGGGAGGTCCTACAATGAGCAGTTCTTC. Amino acids: CASRATGRSYNEQFF.

This chain uses TRBV3-1 (or the pseudogene TRBV3-2) with TRBJ2-4; no clear D gene. Germline V gene sequence: CDR1 LGHDT, CDR2 YNNKEL (reference sequence). CDR3 size: 14 residues. V was trimmed by 0 bases and J by 9 bases, leaving 12 bases between them. The CDR3, as DNA: TGTGCCAGCAGCCAAGATGGGGTCGAGGTCATTCAGTACTTC. Translating it yields CASSQDGVEVIQYF.

The CDR3 is CASSPNPSPDVGYTF. As DNA, the CDR3 is TGTGCCAGCAGCCCGAATCCCAGCCCCGACGTTGGCTACACCTTC. This chain links TRBV5-4 with TRBJ1-2; D ambiguous. V was trimmed by 4 bases and J by 7 bases, leaving 20 bases between them. The length of the CDR3 is 15 residues. Germline-derived CDR1 and CDR2 are SGHNT and YYREEE (reference sequence). Variable domain in full (rest from reference TRBV5-4 and TRBJ1-2): ETGVTQSPTHLIKTRGQQVTLRCSSQSGHNTVSWYQQALGQGPQFIFQYYREEENGRGNFPPRFSGLQFPNYSSELNVNALELDDSALYLCASSPNPSPDVGYTFGSGTRLTVV.

This clone has a single count. The chain links TRBV3-1 (or the pseudogene TRBV3-2) to TRBJ2-1; D unresolved. The germline V and J ends were trimmed by 2 bases and 0 bases, with 8 bases remaining between them. This CDR3 comprises 15 residues. Germline loops: CDR1 LGHDT, CDR2 YNNKEL (reference sequence). Written as DNA, the CDR3 is TGTGCCAGCAGCCAAACGCCCGGCTCCTACAATGAGCAGTTCTTC. Residues: CASSQTPGSYNEQFF.

The gene calls are TRBV7-2 and TRBJ1-2; TRBD1 matches at 8 bases. The CDR3 has 12 residues. The J segment lost 7 bases and the V segment lost 6 bases, leaving 4 bases of the junction unmatched. CDR1 and CDR2 from the germline V gene are SGHTA and FQGNSA. The CDR3 sequence is CASRTGGGGYTF. The CDR3 DNA reads as TGTGCCAGCAGAACAGGGGGTGGTGGCTACACCTTC.

This chain's CDR3 is CATSRDRRGSTDTQYF. The CDR3 DNA reads TGTGCCACCAGCAGAGATAGGAGAGGAAGCACAGATACGCAGTATTTT. This rearrangement joins TRBV15 to TRBJ2-3; unclear D gene. The CDR3 totals 16 residues. The V end was cut by 0 bases, the J end by 0 bases, with 10 bases between. The V gene's germline CDR1 is LNHNV and CDR2 YYDKDF (reference sequence).

The V call is TRBV28, the J call TRBJ1-1; D ambiguous. Trimming took off 6 bases at V and 2 bases at J, with 7 bases between the two ends. The length of the CDR3 is 12 residues. CDR1 and CDR2 (germline): MDHEN, SYDVKM. DNA for the CDR3: TGTGCCAGCAGCTTAAAAAACACTGAAGCTTTCTTT. Amino acid sequence: CASSLKNTEAFF.

The chain uses TRBV27 and TRBJ2-5, with D maybe TRBD2 (5 bases). Trimming shortened V by 3 bases and J by 0 bases, and 17 bases separated the two germline ends. The V gene's germline CDR1 is MNHEY and CDR2 SMNVEV (reference sequence). This CDR3 spans 17 amino acids. The DNA for the CDR3 is TGTGCCAGCAGTTTTTCATCTCCTGGACTTAACCAAGAGACCCAGTACTTC. Protein: CASSFSSPGLNQETQYF.

This chain connects TRBV7-9 to TRBJ1-2, with 8 positions matching TRBD1. Germline lookup yields CDR1 SEHNR and CDR2 FQNEAQ (reference sequence). V shed 5 bases, J shed 2 bases, and the junction held 7 bases outside the gene matches. The CDR3 is 15 amino acids. The CDR3 DNA sequence: TGTGCCAGCAGCCAAGGACAGGGTCGGAACTATGGCTACACCTTC. Its translation is CASSQGQGRNYGYTF.

The J gene is TRBJ2-7, the V gene TRBV7-8; 8 bases align to TRBD2. Germline V gene data show CDR1 as SGHVS and CDR2 as FQNEAQ. There are 15 residues in the CDR3. V lost 5 bases, J lost 0 bases, and 6 bases stayed unmatched. This chain's CDR3 is CASSQLAVSSYEQYF. CDR3 nucleotides: TGTGCCAGCAGCCAACTAGCGGTGAGCTCCTACGAGCAGTACTTC.

The chain couples TRBV25-1 to TRBJ1-4; D is possibly TRBD1 (5 bases). The V end lost 3 bases, the J end lost 8 bases, and 13 bases lay between the germline ends. Germline assignment: CDR1 MGHDK and CDR2 SYGVNS. The CDR3 loop spans 14 amino acids. DNA of the CDR3: TGTGCCAGCAGTGAGTTCCGGGGCCGAGAAAAACTGTTTTTT. Translation: CASSEFRGREKLFF.

This clone has only one observation. The chain couples TRBV11-3 to TRBJ1-1; 9 bases fit TRBD1. The CDR3 covers 14 residues. CDR1 is SGHNT and CDR2 is YENEEA in the germline V gene. V trimming: 5 bases; J trimming: 4 bases; junction bases outside the gene matches: 5. CDR3 nucleotides: TGTGCCAGCAGCAGGGGACAGGGCAGCACTGAAGCTTTCTTT. This codes for CASSRGQGSTEAFF.

The chain joins TRBV7-2 to TRBJ1-2, with 12 bases lining up with TRBD1. The V gene end was trimmed by 1 base and the J gene end by 8 bases; junction bases not matched to a gene: 17. Germline CDR1 SGHTA, CDR2 FQGNSA. The CDR3 contains 19 residues. The CDR3 nucleotides read TGTGCCAGCAGCTTAGGGCCGGGACAGGGGGCGCTGTCAGTGGCCGGCTACACCTTC. It translates to CASSLGPGQGALSVAGYTF.

The chain carries TRBV27 and TRBJ1-5; D perhaps matches TRBD1 (6 bases). CDR1 MNHEY and CDR2 SMNVEV come from the germline V gene (reference sequence). V dropped 2 bases and J dropped 2 bases, with 13 bases sitting between them. CDR3 length: 16 residues. CDR3 in amino acids: CASSLRARGRNQPQHF. CDR3 nucleotides: TGTGCCAGCAGTTTAAGGGCCAGGGGACGCAATCAGCCCCAGCATTTT.

This clone was found once. The V gene is TRBV6-6, the J gene TRBJ1-1; TRBD1 matches 8 bases. CDR1 is MNHNY, CDR2 SVGAGI, per germline (reference sequence). Germline trimming cut 4 bases from V and 1 base from J; bases unmatched to any gene: 5. This CDR3 has 15 amino acids. CDR3 loop: CASSSTGVQNTEAFF. CDR3 bases: TGTGCCAGCAGTTCGACAGGGGTCCAGAACACTGAAGCTTTCTTT.

As regards this clone: In the same sample, other DNA sequences code for this CDR3. J is TRBJ1-2 and V is TRBV7-8, with 8 bases matching TRBD1. The ends lost 5 bases at V and 3 bases at J; junction bases unmatched: 2. The CDR3 runs to 13 residues. Germline assignment: CDR1 SGHVS and CDR2 FQNEAQ. Here the CDR3 reads CASSLTGDYGYTF. The CDR3 DNA follows: TGTGCCAGCAGCCTGACAGGGGACTATGGCTACACCTTC.